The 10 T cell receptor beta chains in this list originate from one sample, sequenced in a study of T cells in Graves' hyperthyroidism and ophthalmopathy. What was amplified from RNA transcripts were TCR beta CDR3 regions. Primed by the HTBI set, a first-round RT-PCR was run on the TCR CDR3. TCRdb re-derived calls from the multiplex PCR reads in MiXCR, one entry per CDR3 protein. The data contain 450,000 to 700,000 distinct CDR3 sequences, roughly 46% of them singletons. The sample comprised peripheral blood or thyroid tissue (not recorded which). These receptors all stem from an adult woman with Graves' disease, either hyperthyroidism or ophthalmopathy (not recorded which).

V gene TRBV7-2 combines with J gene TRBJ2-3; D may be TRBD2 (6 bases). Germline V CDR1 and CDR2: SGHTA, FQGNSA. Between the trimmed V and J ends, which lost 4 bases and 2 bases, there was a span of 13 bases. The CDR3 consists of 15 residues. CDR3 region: CASSSPGEVTDTQYF. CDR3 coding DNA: TGTGCCAGCAGCTCCCCGGGAGAGGTCACAGATACGCAGTATTTT.

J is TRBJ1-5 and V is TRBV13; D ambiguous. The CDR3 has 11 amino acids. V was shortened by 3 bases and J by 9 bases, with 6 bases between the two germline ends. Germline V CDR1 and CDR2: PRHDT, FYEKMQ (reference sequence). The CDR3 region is CASSFSGPQHF. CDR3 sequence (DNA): TGTGCCAGCAGCTTCAGCGGGCCCCAGCATTTT.

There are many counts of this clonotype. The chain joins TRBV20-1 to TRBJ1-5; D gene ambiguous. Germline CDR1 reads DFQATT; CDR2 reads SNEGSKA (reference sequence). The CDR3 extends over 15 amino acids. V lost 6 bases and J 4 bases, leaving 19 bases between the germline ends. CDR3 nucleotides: TGCAGTGCCCCCCCACGGGGAAACCTTAATCAGCCCCAGCATTTT. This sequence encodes CSAPPRGNLNQPQHF.

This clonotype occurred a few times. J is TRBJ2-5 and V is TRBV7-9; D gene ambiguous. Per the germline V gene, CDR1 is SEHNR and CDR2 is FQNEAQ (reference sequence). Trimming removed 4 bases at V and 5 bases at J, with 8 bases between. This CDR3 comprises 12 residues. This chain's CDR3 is CASSSSAETQYF. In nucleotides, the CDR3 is TGTGCCAGCAGCTCTAGTGCTGAGACCCAGTACTTC. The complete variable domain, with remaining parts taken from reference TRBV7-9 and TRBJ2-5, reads DTGVSQNPRHKITKRGQNVTFRCDPISEHNRLYWYRQTLGQGPEFLTYFQNEAQLEKSRLLSDRFSAERPKGSFSTLEIQRTEQGDSAMYLCASSSSAETQYFGPGTRLLVL.

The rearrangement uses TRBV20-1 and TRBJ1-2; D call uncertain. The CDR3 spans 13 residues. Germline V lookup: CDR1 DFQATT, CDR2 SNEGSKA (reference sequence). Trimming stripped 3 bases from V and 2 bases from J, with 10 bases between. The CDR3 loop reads CSARSGTNYGYTF. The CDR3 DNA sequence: TGCAGTGCTAGGAGCGGCACCAACTATGGCTACACCTTC.

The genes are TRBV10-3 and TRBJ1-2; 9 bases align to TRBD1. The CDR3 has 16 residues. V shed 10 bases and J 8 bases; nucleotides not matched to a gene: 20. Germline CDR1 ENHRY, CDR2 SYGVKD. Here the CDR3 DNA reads TGTGCCAGCAGGGACCCGGGACAGGGAAGGGGTCAAGGCTACACCTTC. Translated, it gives CASRDPGQGRGQGYTF.

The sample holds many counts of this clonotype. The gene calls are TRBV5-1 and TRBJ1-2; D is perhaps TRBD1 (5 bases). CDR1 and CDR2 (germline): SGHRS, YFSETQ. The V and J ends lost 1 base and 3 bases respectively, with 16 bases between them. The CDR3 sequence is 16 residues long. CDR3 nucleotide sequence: TGCGCCAGCAGCTTGTATGGGACCGCGACATACTATGGCTACACCTTC. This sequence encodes CASSLYGTATYYGYTF. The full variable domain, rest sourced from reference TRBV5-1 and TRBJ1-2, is KAGVTQTPRYLIKTRGQQVTLSCSPISGHRSVSWYQQTPGQGLQFLFEYFSETQRNKGNFPGRFSGRQFSNSRSEMNVSTLELGDSALYLCASSLYGTATYYGYTFGSGTRLTVV.

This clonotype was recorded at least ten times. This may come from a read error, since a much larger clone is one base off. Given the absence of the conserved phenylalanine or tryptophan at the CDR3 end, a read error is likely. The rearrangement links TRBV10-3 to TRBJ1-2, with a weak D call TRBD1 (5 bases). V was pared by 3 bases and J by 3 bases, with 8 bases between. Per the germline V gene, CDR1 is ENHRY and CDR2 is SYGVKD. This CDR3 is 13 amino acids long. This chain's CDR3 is CAISDRGYYGYTL. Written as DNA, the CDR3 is TGTGCCATCAGTGATCGGGGGTACTATGGCTACACCCTC.

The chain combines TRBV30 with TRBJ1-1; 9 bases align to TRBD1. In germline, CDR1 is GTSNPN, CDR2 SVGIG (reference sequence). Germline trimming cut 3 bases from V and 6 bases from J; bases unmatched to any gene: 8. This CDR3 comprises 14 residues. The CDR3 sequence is CAWSRGQGIAEAFF. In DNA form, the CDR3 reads TGTGCCTGGAGCCGCGGACAGGGGATCGCTGAAGCTTTCTTT.

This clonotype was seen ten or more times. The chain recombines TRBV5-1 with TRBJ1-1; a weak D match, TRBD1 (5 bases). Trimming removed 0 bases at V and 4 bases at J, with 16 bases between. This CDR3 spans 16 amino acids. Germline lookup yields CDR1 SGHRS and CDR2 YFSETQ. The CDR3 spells CASSLEGAVLTTEAFF. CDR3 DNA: TGCGCCAGCAGCTTGGAAGGGGCAGTCCTTACCACTGAAGCTTTCTTT.